This TCR beta chain was retrieved from a study of naive and memory T cell subsets. An equimolar mix of two oligonucleotides served as the beta constant-region primer for TRBC1 and TRBC2. Nested alpha and beta constant-region primers with the SP2 primer drove four PCR rounds on ligated cDNA. In TCRdb, the UMI-ligation and nested PCR reads were re-called with MiXCR into one record per CDR3 protein. The sample shows 95,000 to 150,000 distinct CDR3 sequences, 35% to 40% of them seen only once. Germline V gene lookup returns CDR1 MDHEN and CDR2 SYDVKM. This CDR3 has 15 amino acids. V was trimmed by 5 bases and J by 4 bases, leaving 15 bases between them. This clonotype was seen many times.

The sequencing input was central memory CD4+ T cells from blood. The chain carries TRBV28 and TRBJ1-5; weak D call: TRBD1 (5 bases). This TCR was recovered from a human donor in good health. CDR3 loop: CASSLRPGPNQPQHF. CDR3 nucleotides: TGTGCCAGCAGTCTGCGTCCGGGACCAAATCAGCCCCAGCATTTT. Variable domain in full (rest from reference TRBV28 and TRBJ1-5): DVKVTQSSRYLVKRTGEKVFLECVQDMDHENMFWYRQDPGLGLRLIYFSYDVKMKEKGDIPEGYSVSREKKERFSLILESASTNQTSMYLCASSLRPGPNQPQHFGDGTRLSIL.